Given below is one T cell receptor beta chain in context. Antigen specificity is unknown. The data derive from a study of T cell repertoires in cytomegalovirus infection. Turning to the study itself: Alongside well-studied HLA-B-restricted CMV epitopes, recently identified HLA-C-restricted CMV epitopes were also used. Matching HLA type and CMV infection were both indicated by public TCR beta signatures.

TCRdb used MiXCR to reprocess the reads, holding one entry per CDR3 protein. Among under 850,000 distinct CDR3 sequences listed, about 30% were seen once. Whole-study results and caveats: Across the ex vivo response, the dominant clonotypes were HLA-C-restricted CMV-specific TCR beta clonotypes.

The source material was cultured PBMCs, sampled from culture after CMV antigen stimulation. The receptor was derived from a human donor in good health (CMV status not recorded). Some clones in this sample may be carry-over from other donors' samples.

The CDR3 is CSARAAETRGYGYTF. The CDR3 region has the DNA TGCAGTGCTAGGGCGGCAGAGACAAGAGGCTATGGCTACACCTTC. The rearrangement links TRBV20-1 to TRBJ1-2, with no clear D. The CDR3 has 15 residues. The germline V gene encodes CDR1 DFQATT and CDR2 SNEGSKA (reference sequence). V lost 3 bases, J lost 4 bases, and 18 bases lay in between.